Presented here are 20 T cell receptor beta chains from one specimen sequenced in a study of Ad26.COV2.S vaccination and SARS-CoV-2 variants. The repertoire was sequenced with immunoSEQ multiplex PCR; TCRdb's copy has only in-frame clones and lacks some. The sample records approximately 420,000 clones, 88% being singletons. Treatment reported: 19 received Ad26.COV2.S at low or high dose, single or two shots; about five received placebo; per-sample allocation not given. Vaccine and placebo recipients were sampled on day 63 after the first injection. This material consisted of peripheral blood, taken in a trial of Ad26.COV2.S vaccine versus placebo. The origin of the receptors is a person aged 18 to 59 who received the Ad26.COV2.S COVID-19 vaccine or a placebo.

This chain uses TRBV7-2 with TRBJ1-2, with a weak D call TRBD1 (5 bases). The CDR3 has 14 amino acids. Germline assignment: CDR1 SGHTA and CDR2 FQGNSA. V lost 0 bases and J 4 bases, leaving 9 bases between the germline ends. The CDR3 DNA sequence: TGTGCCAGCAGCTTAGCGCGGGACTCCTATGGCTACACCTTC. Translated, it gives CASSLARDSYGYTF.

This sequence joins TRBV29-1 and TRBJ2-4; D tentatively reads TRBD1 or TRBD2 (5 bases each). Trimming cost V 4 bases and J 7 bases, with 23 bases left between them. Germline assignment: CDR1 SQVTM and CDR2 ANQGSEA. This CDR3 has 16 residues. CDR3 nucleotide sequence: TGCAGCGTTGCGGTGGGGCGAGCGGCCCCCCAGAACATTCAGTACTTC. It encodes CSVAVGRAAPQNIQYF.

This chain joins TRBV10-1 and TRBJ1-5; D might be TRBD1 (5 bases). Germline-derived CDR1 and CDR2 are WNHNN and SYGVQD (reference sequence). This CDR3 contains 14 residues. Trimming stripped 3 bases from V and 4 bases from J, with 10 bases between. The DNA for the CDR3 is TGCGCCAGCAGTGACAGGGTAGGGAATCAGCCCCAGCATTTT. This translates into CASSDRVGNQPQHF.

The sample holds a few counts of this clone. The chain links TRBV29-1 to TRBJ1-4, with TRBD1 matching 8 bases. J gave up 4 bases and V 6 bases, and 7 bases lay outside the gene matches. CDR3 length: 14 amino acids. Germline V gene data show CDR1 as SQVTM and CDR2 as ANQGSEA. This chain's CDR3 is CSVGQGSFNEKLFF. The CDR3 DNA is TGCAGCGTAGGACAGGGCTCGTTTAATGAAAAACTGTTTTTT.

In this sample, this clone turned up a few times. This chain links TRBV7-2 with TRBJ2-2; the D gene is possibly TRBD2 (6 bases). Germline loops: CDR1 SGHTA, CDR2 FQGNSA. Between the trimmed V and J ends, which lost 0 bases and 1 base, there was a span of 9 bases. The CDR3 loop spans 16 amino acids. CDR3 DNA sequence: TGTGCCAGCAGCTTAGCGGGGGGTCAGAACACCGGGGAGCTGTTTTTT. Its protein is CASSLAGGQNTGELFF.

The rearrangement links TRBV30 to TRBJ2-1; D unresolved. The CDR3 totals 13 residues. Trimming pared 0 bases from V and 10 bases from J, leaving 13 bases between. Germline CDR1 reads GTSNPN; CDR2 reads SVGIG (reference sequence). The CDR3 region is CAWSVNRIEEQFF. In nucleotides, the CDR3 is TGTGCCTGGAGTGTTAATCGCATCGAAGAGCAGTTCTTC.

This clone was recorded only once. The chain is built from TRBV7-2 and TRBJ1-4; D is unresolved. CDR3 length: 14 residues. Trimming took off 1 base at V and 3 bases at J, with 6 bases between the two ends. CDR1 SGHTA and CDR2 FQGNSA come from the germline V gene. In DNA, the CDR3 is TGTGCCAGCAGCTTAGGGGTGGCTAATGAAAAACTGTTTTTT. Amino acid sequence: CASSLGVANEKLFF.

The V gene is TRBV27, the J gene TRBJ2-7; 9 nucleotides align to TRBD1. CDR1 is MNHEY and CDR2 is SMNVEV in the germline V gene (reference sequence). Trimming cost V 6 bases and J 6 bases; bases outside gene matches: 3. This CDR3 spans 12 amino acids. The CDR3 region has the DNA TGTGCCAGCAGCCTGACAGGGGGCGAGCAGTACTTC. It translates to CASSLTGGEQYF.

This chain connects TRBV7-2 to TRBJ1-2; 9 bases map to TRBD1. The V gene's germline CDR1 is SGHTA and CDR2 FQGNSA. V dropped 3 bases and J dropped 4; count of bases not matched to a gene: 3. This CDR3 has 14 residues. The CDR3 nucleotides are TGTGCCAGCAGCTTGGACAGGGGCTCCTATGGCTACACCTTC. It translates to CASSLDRGSYGYTF.

The chain uses TRBV29-1 and TRBJ2-5; no definite D call. V was pared by 7 bases and J by 5 bases, with 14 bases between. CDR3 length: 12 residues. Germline loops: CDR1 SQVTM, CDR2 ANQGSEA. CDR3 region: CSGWWAGETQYF. The CDR3 DNA reads as TGCAGCGGGTGGTGGGCCGGGGAGACCCAGTACTTC.

The chain joins TRBV6-2 or TRBV6-3 to TRBJ2-3; the D call may be TRBD1 or TRBD2 (6 bases each). In germline, CDR1 is MNHEY, CDR2 SVGEGT. The CDR3 runs to 17 residues. V lost 6 bases, J lost 0 bases, and 19 bases lay in between. In DNA, the CDR3 is TGTGCCAGCAGCCCCACCCCGGGGGCGACTAGCACAGATACGCAGTATTTT. This gives the protein CASSPTPGATSTDTQYF.

At least ten counts were recorded for this clone. The chain uses TRBV6-5 and TRBJ2-3, with D maybe TRBD2 (6 bases). The ends were cut back, 6 bases at V and 2 bases at J, with 9 bases in the middle. Germline CDR1 MNHEY, CDR2 SVGAGI. This CDR3 comprises 13 residues. The CDR3 here is CASSRGFTDTQYF. CDR3 bases: TGTGCCAGCAGCCGGGGGTTCACAGATACGCAGTATTTT.

V is TRBV28 and J is TRBJ1-6, with 9 bases aligning to TRBD1. The V gene's germline CDR1 is MDHEN and CDR2 SYDVKM. CDR3 size: 17 residues. V shed 2 bases, J shed 0 bases, and the junction held 2 bases outside the gene matches. This CDR3 is CASSLPGQGSYNSPLHF. The CDR3 nucleotides are TGTGCCAGCAGTTTACCGGGACAGGGCTCCTATAATTCACCCCTCCACTTT.

The J gene is TRBJ2-1, the V gene TRBV7-9; 8 nucleotides match TRBD1. The germline V gene encodes CDR1 SEHNR and CDR2 FQNEAQ (reference sequence). There are 14 residues in the CDR3. Trimming at V came to 5 bases and at J to 3 bases, leaving 3 bases not matched to a gene. CDR3 sequence reads: CASSRGTGYNEQFF. The CDR3 DNA is TGTGCCAGCAGCCGAGGGACAGGCTACAATGAGCAGTTCTTC.

Here the CDR3 reads CASSLVDWRGGIRYEQYF. The CDR3 DNA reads TGTGCCAGCAGCTTAGTCGATTGGCGGGGGGGGATTCGCTACGAGCAGTACTTC. The V and J genes are TRBV7-8 and TRBJ2-7, with 9 bases fitting TRBD2. Germline lookup yields CDR1 SGHVS and CDR2 FQNEAQ. This CDR3 contains 18 residues. V dropped 1 base and J dropped 3; count of bases not matched to a gene: 13.

Remarks on this clone: One junction end disagrees with the germline gene, perhaps due to a read error. V gene TRBV7-7 combines with J gene TRBJ1-5, with D perhaps matching TRBD1 (6 bases). The CDR3 spans 15 residues. Germline CDR1 and CDR2: SSHAT and FNYEAQ (reference sequence). The CDR3 protein is CASSHRTEGHQPQHF. The CDR3 DNA reads TGTGCTAGCAGCCACAGGACAGAGGGGCATCAGCCCCAGCATTTT. The entire variable domain, with the rest obtained from reference TRBV7-7 and TRBJ1-5, is as follows: GAGVSQSPRYKVTKRGQDVTLRCDPISSHATLYWYQQALGQGPEFLTYFNYEAQPDKSGLPSDRFSAERPEGSISTLTIQRTEQRDSAMYRCASSHRTEGHQPQHFGDGTRLSIL.

The J gene is TRBJ1-1, the V gene TRBV30, with no clear D. Germline lookup yields CDR1 GTSNPN and CDR2 SVGIG (reference sequence). The CDR3 runs 10 residues. Trimming took 6 bases from V and 0 from J, leaving 2 bases between them. CDR3 protein: CACLNTEAFF. CDR3 in DNA: TGTGCCTGTTTGAACACTGAAGCTTTCTTT.

V usage is TRBV7-6 and J usage is TRBJ2-5, with 12 bases lining up with TRBD1. V lost 6 bases, J lost 3 bases, and 5 bases stayed unmatched. The V gene's germline CDR1 is SGHVS and CDR2 FNYEAQ. The length of the CDR3 is 15 residues. The DNA of the CDR3 is TGTGCCAGCAGGGGACAGGGGGCCCTTAAAGAGACCCAGTACTTC. Its protein is CASRGQGALKETQYF.

The rearrangement uses TRBV19 and TRBJ1-5; TRBD1 matches 7 bases. Per germline, CDR1 LNHDA and CDR2 SQIVND (reference sequence). The J segment lost 10 bases and the V segment lost 1 base, leaving 4 bases of the junction unmatched. The CDR3 has 13 residues. The DNA of the CDR3 is TGTGCCAGTAGTATAGCTGAGGGGGCTCCCCAGCATTTT. It translates to CASSIAEGAPQHF. The entire variable domain, with the rest obtained from reference TRBV19 and TRBJ1-5, is as follows: DGGITQSPKYLFRKEGQNVTLSCEQNLNHDAMYWYRQDPGQGLRLIYYSQIVNDFQKGDIAEGYSVSREKKESFPLTVTSAQKNPTAFYLCASSIAEGAPQHFGDGTRLSIL.

The gene calls are TRBV19 and TRBJ1-1, with 8 bases lining up with TRBD1. Germline V gene data show CDR1 as LNHDA and CDR2 as SQIVND (reference sequence). This CDR3 comprises 14 residues. J gave up 4 bases and V 5 bases, and 6 bases lay outside the gene matches. The CDR3 sequence is CASSWQGAGTEAFF. DNA of the CDR3: TGTGCCAGTAGTTGGCAGGGGGCGGGCACTGAAGCTTTCTTT.